The 32 T cell receptor beta chains presented below share a single source sample, sequenced in a study of identifying expanded T cells in peripheral blood. Some clones are missing from TCRdb's copy, which holds only in-frame ones; the method was immunoSEQ multiplex PCR. The sample holds about 47,000 clones, approximately 82% seen once. Sequences were obtained from blood. Receptor source: a person between 18 and 75 years old in good health.

The CDR3 loop is CASSFRGTYEQYF. DNA of the CDR3: TGTGCCAGCAGTTTTAGGGGGACATACGAGCAGTACTTC. The chain links TRBV27 to TRBJ2-7; a weak D match, TRBD1 (6 bases). The CDR3 is 13 amino acids. CDR1 is MNHEY and CDR2 is SMNVEV in the germline V gene (reference sequence). V gave up 3 bases and J gave up 4 bases, with 10 bases separating them.

The chain uses TRBV5-1 and TRBJ2-7; 9 nucleotides agree with TRBD2. In germline, CDR1 is SGHRS, CDR2 YFSETQ. The CDR3 consists of 16 residues. J was trimmed by 2 bases and V by 1 base; bases with no gene match: 7. CDR3 residues: CASSLPALAGTYEQYF. Here the CDR3 DNA reads TGCGCCAGCAGCTTGCCCGCACTAGCGGGCACCTACGAGCAGTACTTC.

This clone was observed a single time. In DNA form, the CDR3 reads TGCGCCAGCAGTCTTAACAGGGATGAAAAACTGTTTTTT. Amino acids: CASSLNRDEKLFF. The chain joins TRBV10-2 to TRBJ1-4; TRBD1 might be the D (6 bases). The germline V and J ends were trimmed by 5 bases and 6 bases, with 10 bases remaining between them. The germline V gene encodes CDR1 WSHSY and CDR2 SAAADI. This CDR3 is 13 amino acids long.

The chain carries TRBV18 and TRBJ2-3; D uncertain. V was cut by 5 bases and J by 2 bases, with 8 bases left in between. The CDR3 totals 13 residues. CDR1 and CDR2 (germline): KGHSH, LQKENI. The CDR3 loop is CASSGVATDTQYF. The DNA for the CDR3 is TGTGCCAGCTCAGGTGTGGCCACAGATACGCAGTATTTT.

This chain uses TRBV5-1 with TRBJ2-1; 13 nucleotides agree with TRBD2. Germline V lookup: CDR1 SGHRS, CDR2 YFSETQ. CDR3 size: 16 residues. V lost 3 bases and J lost 10; bases outside the gene matches: 10. The CDR3 loop is CASSSTGLAGTLEQFF. CDR3 bases: TGCGCCAGCAGCTCGACGGGACTAGCGGGAACCTTGGAGCAGTTCTTC.

This CDR3 is CASSSYLAGGRDTQYF. The CDR3 DNA reads as TGTGCCAGCAGCTCTTACCTAGCGGGAGGCCGCGATACGCAGTATTTT. The chain recombines TRBV7-8 with TRBJ2-3; 11 nucleotides match TRBD2. The CDR3 is made up of 16 amino acids. Germline trimming cut 4 bases from V and 6 bases from J; bases unmatched to any gene: 9. Germline V gene lookup returns CDR1 SGHVS and CDR2 FQNEAQ.

The V call is TRBV11-3, the J call TRBJ2-3; a possible D gene is TRBD2 (5 bases). The CDR3 runs 14 residues. Germline-derived CDR1 and CDR2 are SGHNT and YENEEA. Trimming stripped 4 bases from V and 4 bases from J, with 12 bases between. The CDR3 spells CASSSAGGADTQYF. In DNA, the CDR3 is TGTGCCAGCAGCTCCGCGGGCGGAGCAGATACGCAGTATTTT.

Here the CDR3 DNA reads TGCAGCGTTGTAGGGGGGCGTACAGATACGCAGTATTTT. It encodes CSVVGGRTDTQYF. V gene TRBV29-1 combines with J gene TRBJ2-3, with D possibly called TRBD1 or TRBD2 (6 bases each). The CDR3 loop spans 13 amino acids. Germline V lookup: CDR1 SQVTM, CDR2 ANQGSEA. Between the trimmed V and J ends, which lost 4 bases and 3 bases, there was a span of 11 bases.

The chain employs TRBV27 and TRBJ2-2; 7 bases are a match to TRBD1. The CDR3 is 12 amino acids. Germline assignment: CDR1 MNHEY and CDR2 SMNVEV (reference sequence). With V trimmed by 11 bases and J by 3 bases, 3 bases remained unmatched. CDR3 amino acids: CAPTGDTGELFF. CDR3 coding DNA: TGTGCCCCCACAGGGGACACCGGGGAGCTGTTTTTT.

This sequence joins TRBV19 and TRBJ1-1, with 7 nucleotides matching TRBD1. V lost 2 bases and J lost 4; bases outside the gene matches: 4. Per the germline V gene, CDR1 is LNHDA and CDR2 is SQIVND (reference sequence). The CDR3 runs 14 residues. The CDR3 region has the DNA TGTGCCAGTAGTATACAGGGGGGAAGCACTGAAGCTTTCTTT. Residues: CASSIQGGSTEAFF.

V usage is TRBV7-2 and J usage is TRBJ1-2; tentatively, D is TRBD1 (5 bases). Germline V lookup: CDR1 SGHTA, CDR2 FQGNSA. Trimming stripped 8 bases from V and 0 bases from J, with 16 bases between. The CDR3 contains 15 residues. CDR3 coding DNA: TGTGCCAGCTCCCCAGGGCCTTTCGCTAACTATGGCTACACCTTC. The encoded protein is CASSPGPFANYGYTF.

V usage is TRBV5-1 and J usage is TRBJ1-1; 8 nucleotides match TRBD1. The germline CDR1 and CDR2 sequences are SGHRS and YFSETQ. Trimming took 0 bases from V and 11 from J; bases not matched to a gene: 6. The CDR3 is 13 amino acids. The CDR3 DNA reads TGCGCCAGCAGCTTGGAGGACAGGGTACGGGCTTTCTTT. It yields the protein CASSLEDRVRAFF.

This clone appeared once. This rearrangement joins TRBV27 to TRBJ2-2, with D perhaps given as TRBD1 or TRBD2 (5 bases each). The germline gives CDR1 MNHEY, CDR2 SMNVEV (reference sequence). The CDR3 is made up of 14 amino acids. Deletions cut 3 bases from V and 4 bases from J, with 9 bases between. The CDR3 bases are TGTGCCAGCAGTTTGAGTGGGACCACCGGGGAGCTGTTTTTT. Protein: CASSLSGTTGELFF.

V and J are TRBV6-6 and TRBJ1-5, with 8 nucleotides matching TRBD1. The CDR3 has 14 amino acids. V gave up 5 bases and J gave up 9 bases; unmatched junction bases: 9. Germline V gene sequence: CDR1 MNHNY, CDR2 SVGAGI (reference sequence). The DNA of the CDR3 is TGTGCCAGCAGTCACACAGGGGGTCGGGGGCCCCAGCATTTT. Translation gives CASSHTGGRGPQHF.

The chain joins TRBV2 to TRBJ2-3; no definite D call. The CDR3 sequence is 13 residues long. The ends were cut back, 6 bases at V and 2 bases at J, with 9 bases in the middle. CDR1 and CDR2 (germline): SNHLY, FYNNEI. CDR3 nucleotide sequence: TGTGCCAGCAGGGTTGACTCCACAGATACGCAGTATTTT. It yields the protein CASRVDSTDTQYF.

The chain uses TRBV11-3 and TRBJ2-2; 8 bases line up with TRBD2. Germline V lookup: CDR1 SGHNT, CDR2 YENEEA. The CDR3 extends over 16 amino acids. The V gene end was trimmed by 3 bases and the J gene end by 1 base; junction bases not matched to a gene: 4. CDR3 bases: TGTGCCAGCAGCTTTAGTCTAGCGGGGAACACCGGGGAGCTGTTTTTT. Amino acid sequence: CASSFSLAGNTGELFF.

The chain carries TRBV7-9 and TRBJ2-5; D could derive from TRBD1 or TRBD2 (5 bases each). V lost 1 base and J 2 bases, leaving 17 bases between the germline ends. The CDR3 length is 17 residues. Germline loops: CDR1 SEHNR, CDR2 FQNEAQ (reference sequence). Here the CDR3 reads CASSLDRSRRGQETQYF. The CDR3 DNA reads TGTGCCAGCAGCTTAGACAGGTCCCGACGGGGTCAAGAGACCCAGTACTTC.

The chain recombines TRBV18 with TRBJ2-7; D gene uncertain. V dropped 6 bases and J dropped 0 bases, with 15 bases sitting between them. The CDR3 runs 15 residues. Germline V gene sequence: CDR1 KGHSH, CDR2 LQKENI. The CDR3 loop reads CASSLMPTPSYEQYF. In DNA, the CDR3 is TGTGCCAGCTCTCTCATGCCCACTCCCTCCTACGAGCAGTACTTC.

This chain uses TRBV10-2 with TRBJ1-2; D uncertain. V shed 4 bases and J shed 7 bases, with 13 bases lying between them. The V gene's germline CDR1 is WSHSY and CDR2 SAAADI. This CDR3 has 13 residues. The CDR3 nucleotides are TGCGCCAGCAGTGGGACGGGCCTTGGTGGCTACACCTTC. It is translated as CASSGTGLGGYTF.

The chain is built from TRBV6-5 and TRBJ1-2; TRBD1 matches at 9 bases. The V segment lost 4 bases and the J segment 4 bases; nucleotides outside the gene matches: 4. The V gene's germline CDR1 is MNHEY and CDR2 SVGAGI. The CDR3 contains 14 residues. CDR3 in amino acids: CASSFDRGIYGYTF. The CDR3 DNA is TGTGCCAGCAGTTTTGACAGGGGGATCTATGGCTACACCTTC.

This clone has only one observation. The rearrangement joins TRBV6-5 to TRBJ2-1; 10 nucleotides agree with TRBD1. This CDR3 region has 15 residues. Germline V CDR1 and CDR2: MNHEY, SVGAGI. J gave up 5 bases and V 2 bases, and 3 bases lay outside the gene matches. DNA for the CDR3: TGTGCCAGCAGTTACGACAGGGGGCGGAACAATGAGCAGTTCTTC. It codes for CASSYDRGRNNEQFF.

The gene calls are TRBV18 and TRBJ2-1; 7 nucleotides align to TRBD1. Germline V gene sequence: CDR1 KGHSH, CDR2 LQKENI. The trim removed 5 bases at V and 0 bases at J, leaving 4 bases unmatched. CDR3 size: 15 residues. The DNA for the CDR3 is TGTGCCAGCTCAACATCAGGGGGCTCCTACAATGAGCAGTTCTTC. Translating gives CASSTSGGSYNEQFF.

The J gene is TRBJ1-5, the V gene TRBV5-5; unclear D gene. V was clipped by 5 bases and J by 1 base, with 16 bases between them. CDR3 length equals 16 residues. Per the germline V gene, CDR1 is SGHKS and CDR2 is YYEKEE (reference sequence). CDR3: CASSRGPLGSNQPQHF. CDR3 DNA sequence: TGTGCCAGCAGTCGAGGACCGTTAGGCAGCAATCAGCCCCAGCATTTT.

This clone was counted a single time. The DNA for the CDR3 is TGCGCCAGCAGCTTGGCGACAGGGGGCGTATATGGCTACACCTTC. Amino acid sequence: CASSLATGGVYGYTF. The gene calls are TRBV5-1 and TRBJ1-2; 10 nucleotides align to TRBD1. Trimming cost V 0 bases and J 5 bases; bases outside gene matches: 4. The CDR3 runs to 15 residues. The germline V gene has CDR1 SGHRS and CDR2 YFSETQ.

V usage is TRBV9 and J usage is TRBJ2-6, with D possibly matching TRBD2 (6 bases). V was trimmed by 1 base and J by 0 bases, leaving 8 bases between them. This CDR3 region has 16 residues. CDR1 SGDLS and CDR2 YYNGEE come from the germline V gene. CDR3 nucleotide sequence: TGTGCCAGCAGCGTAACGGGACTCTCTGGGGCCAACGTCCTGACTTTC. It encodes CASSVTGLSGANVLTF. The full variable domain, in which reference TRBV9 and TRBJ2-6 provide the parts outside the CDR3, is DSGVTQTPKHLITATGQRVTLRCSPRSGDLSVYWYQQSLDQGLQFLIQYYNGEERAKGNILERFSAQQFPDLHSELNLSSLELGDSALYFCASSVTGLSGANVLTFGAGSRLTVL.

J is TRBJ2-2 and V is TRBV9; a possible D gene is TRBD1 (6 bases). The CDR3 consists of 16 residues. Deletions cut 0 bases from V and 4 bases from J, with 13 bases between. The germline V gene encodes CDR1 SGDLS and CDR2 YYNGEE. CDR3 coding DNA: TGTGCCAGCAGCGTAGCCGGGACACAGGTCACCGGGGAGCTGTTTTTT. Its protein is CASSVAGTQVTGELFF.

V and J are TRBV5-4 and TRBJ2-7, with D possibly being TRBD1 (5 bases). This CDR3 comprises 13 residues. CDR1 is SGHNT, CDR2 YYREEE, per germline (reference sequence). Deletions cut 0 bases from V and 2 bases from J, with 6 bases between. The CDR3 protein is CASSLDRTYEQYF. CDR3 bases: TGTGCCAGCAGCTTGGACAGGACCTACGAGCAGTACTTC.

This clone was counted a few times. The rearrangement links TRBV21-1 to TRBJ1-6. TRBV21-1 constitutes a pseudogene. The CDR3 sequence is 15 residues long. The DNA of the CDR3 is TGTGCCAGCAGCAAAGGGGGGGGCAAGAATTCACCCCTCCACTTT. Residues: CASSKGGGKNSPLHF.

This clone has just one count. The rearrangement joins TRBV10-1 to TRBJ2-5; D is tentatively TRBD1 or TRBD2 (5 bases each). The V gene's germline CDR1 is WNHNN and CDR2 SYGVQD (reference sequence). Deletions cut 2 bases from V and 5 bases from J, with 12 bases between. This CDR3 contains 14 residues. CDR3 bases: TGCGCCAGCAGTGAGGGGACCAAAAGCGAGACCCAGTACTTC. It codes for CASSEGTKSETQYF.

The chain carries TRBV30 and TRBJ2-7; TRBD2 aligns across 7 bases. CDR1 and CDR2 from the germline V gene are GTSNPN and SVGIG (reference sequence). Trimming at V came to 1 base and at J to 6 bases, leaving 9 bases not matched to a gene. This CDR3 comprises 14 residues. This CDR3 reads CAWSARGGSLEQYF. DNA for the CDR3: TGTGCCTGGAGTGCCCGAGGCGGGAGTCTCGAGCAGTACTTC.

The J gene is TRBJ1-1, the V gene TRBV18, with 8 bases matching TRBD1. V was pared by 4 bases and J by 0 bases, with 4 bases of the junction left unmatched. This CDR3 contains 15 residues. CDR1 is KGHSH, CDR2 LQKENI, per germline. The CDR3 here is CASSLPTGVNTEAFF. For the CDR3, the DNA is TGTGCCAGCTCACTACCGACAGGGGTGAACACTGAAGCTTTCTTT.

The chain is built from TRBV18 and TRBJ1-2; D call uncertain. This CDR3 has 13 amino acids. Germline V gives CDR1 KGHSH, CDR2 LQKENI. Trimming cost V 3 bases and J 6 bases, with 11 bases left between them. CDR3 protein: CASSPFDGDGYTF. CDR3 nucleotide sequence: TGTGCCAGCTCACCTTTCGACGGGGATGGCTACACCTTC.